This T cell receptor beta chain was captured in a study of CD8 T cells in Susac syndrome. TCR beta sequencing covered blood CD8+ and CD4+ T cells. The V segment lost 6 bases and the J segment 2 bases; nucleotides outside the gene matches: 9. Germline CDR1 is DFQATT and CDR2 is SNEGSKA (reference sequence). The CDR3 runs to 14 residues. Random hexamers primed reverse transcription of 0.5 to 1 ug RNA. TCRdb reprocessed the immunoSEQ multiplex PCR reads with MiXCR, giving one entry per CDR3 protein. The sample records approximately 230,000 distinct CDR3 sequences, just under 95% being singletons. The sequence came from a human donor with multiple sclerosis. The V call is TRBV20-1, the J call TRBJ2-5; the match to TRBD1 covers 7 bases. The sequencing input was CD4+ T cells from PBMCs. The CDR3 region has the DNA TGCAGTGCCTCTTGGACAGGAAAACAAGAGACCCAGTACTTC. Protein sequence: CSASWTGKQETQYF.